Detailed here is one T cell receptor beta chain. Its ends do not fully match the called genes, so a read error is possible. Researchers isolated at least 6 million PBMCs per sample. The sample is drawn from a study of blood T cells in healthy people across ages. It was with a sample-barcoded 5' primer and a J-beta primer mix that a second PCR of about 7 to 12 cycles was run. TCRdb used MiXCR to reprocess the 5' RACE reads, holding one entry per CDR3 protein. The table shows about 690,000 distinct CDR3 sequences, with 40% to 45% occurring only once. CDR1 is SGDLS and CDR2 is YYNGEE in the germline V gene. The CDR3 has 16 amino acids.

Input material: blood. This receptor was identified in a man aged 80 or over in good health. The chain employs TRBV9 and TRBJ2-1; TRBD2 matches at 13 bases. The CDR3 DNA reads TGTGCCAGCAGCCTAAAACTAGCGGGAGGGGGTAATGAGCGGTTCTTC. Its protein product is CASSLKLAGGGNERFF.